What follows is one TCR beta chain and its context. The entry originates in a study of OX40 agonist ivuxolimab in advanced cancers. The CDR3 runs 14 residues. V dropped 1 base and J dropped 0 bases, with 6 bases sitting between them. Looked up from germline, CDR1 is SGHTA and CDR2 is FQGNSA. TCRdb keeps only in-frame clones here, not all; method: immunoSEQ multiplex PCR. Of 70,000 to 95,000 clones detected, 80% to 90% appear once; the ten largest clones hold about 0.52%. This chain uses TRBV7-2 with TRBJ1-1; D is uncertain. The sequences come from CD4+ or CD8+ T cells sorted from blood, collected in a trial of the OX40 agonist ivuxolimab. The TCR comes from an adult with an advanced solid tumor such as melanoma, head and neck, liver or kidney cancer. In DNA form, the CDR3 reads TGTGCCAGCAGCTTAGTCCAGATGAACACTGAAGCTTTCTTT. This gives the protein CASSLVQMNTEAFF.